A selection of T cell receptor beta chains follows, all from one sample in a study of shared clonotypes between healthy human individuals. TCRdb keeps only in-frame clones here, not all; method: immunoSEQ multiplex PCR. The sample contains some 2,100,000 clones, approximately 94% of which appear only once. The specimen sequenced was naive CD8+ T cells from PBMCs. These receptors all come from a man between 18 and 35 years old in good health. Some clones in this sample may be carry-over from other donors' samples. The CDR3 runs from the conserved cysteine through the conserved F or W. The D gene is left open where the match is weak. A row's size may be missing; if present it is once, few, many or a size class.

CDR3 protein: CASSLEGETQYF
CDR3 DNA: TGCGCCAGCAGCTTGGAGGGCGAGACCCAGTACTTC
D gene: -
clone size: -
CDR3 length: 12
J gene: TRBJ2-5
V gene: TRBV5-1

CDR3 protein: CASSLAPSSYEQYF
CDR3 DNA: TGTGCCAGTAGTCTCGCACCGAGCTCCTACGAGCAGTACTTC
D gene: -
clone size: -
CDR3 length: 14
J gene: TRBJ2-7
V gene: TRBV19

CDR3 protein: CASSLSPGANIHEQYF
CDR3 DNA: TGTGCCAGCAGTTTATCACCCGGGGCCAACATCCACGAGCAGTACTTC
D gene: -
clone size: once
CDR3 length: 16
J gene: TRBJ2-7
V gene: TRBV27

CDR3 protein: CASSLPFTQETQYF
CDR3 DNA: TGTGCCAGCAGTTTGCCGTTCACCCAAGAGACCCAGTACTTC
D gene: -
clone size: -
CDR3 length: 14
J gene: TRBJ2-5
V gene: TRBV28

CDR3 protein: CASSDLDLTDTQYF
CDR3 DNA: TGTGCCAGCAGCGATCTAGATCTCACAGATACGCAGTATTTT
D gene: -
clone size: -
CDR3 length: 14
J gene: TRBJ2-3
V gene: TRBV7-2

CDR3 protein: CAWTTRLGDYEQYF
CDR3 DNA: TGTGCCTGGACCACCCGGCTAGGGGACTACGAGCAGTACTTC
D gene: -
clone size: -
CDR3 length: 14
J gene: TRBJ2-7
V gene: TRBV30

CDR3 protein: CASSLGGGGNGYTF
CDR3 DNA: TGTGCCAGCAGTTTAGGGGGGGGAGGGAATGGCTACACCTTC
D gene: -
clone size: -
CDR3 length: 14
J gene: TRBJ1-2
V gene: TRBV27

CDR3 protein: CASSLSGTGYGYTF
CDR3 DNA: TGTGCCAGCAGTTTATCCGGGACAGGGTATGGCTACACCTTC
D gene: TRBD1
clone size: -
CDR3 length: 14
J gene: TRBJ1-2
V gene: TRBV28

CDR3 protein: CASRATGTNTEAFF
CDR3 DNA: TGCGCCAGCAGGGCGACAGGGACGAACACTGAAGCTTTCTTT
D gene: TRBD1
clone size: -
CDR3 length: 14
J gene: TRBJ1-1
V gene: TRBV5-1

CDR3 protein: CATSRDLGKAQPQHF
CDR3 DNA: TGTGCCACCAGCAGAGATCTGGGGAAGGCCCAGCCCCAGCATTTT
D gene: -
clone size: -
CDR3 length: 15
J gene: TRBJ1-5
V gene: TRBV15

CDR3 protein: CASSGLGGTGKNTEAFF
CDR3 DNA: TGTGCCAGCAGCGGCCTAGGGGGGACAGGGAAGAACACTGAAGCTTTCTTT
D gene: TRBD1
clone size: -
CDR3 length: 17
J gene: TRBJ1-1
V gene: TRBV9

CDR3 protein: CASSSQYNQETQYF
CDR3 DNA: TGCGCCAGCAGCTCACAGTACAACCAAGAGACCCAGTACTTC
D gene: -
clone size: -
CDR3 length: 14
J gene: TRBJ2-5
V gene: TRBV5-1

CDR3 protein: CASSLLDSRDSNQPQHF
CDR3 DNA: TGTGCCAGCAGCTTGCTCGACAGTAGGGATAGCAATCAGCCCCAGCATTTT
D gene: -
clone size: -
CDR3 length: 17
J gene: TRBJ1-5
V gene: TRBV5-6

CDR3 protein: CASSPGGGATYEQYF
CDR3 DNA: TGTGCCAGCAGCCCCGGGGGGGGAGCCACCTACGAGCAGTACTTC
D gene: TRBD2
clone size: -
CDR3 length: 15
J gene: TRBJ2-7
V gene: TRBV7-8

CDR3 protein: CASSLVLGAGYTF
CDR3 DNA: TGTGCCAGCAGTTTAGTTTTGGGAGCAGGCTACACCTTC
D gene: -
clone size: -
CDR3 length: 13
J gene: TRBJ1-2
V gene: TRBV27

CDR3 protein: CATSGIPGELFF
CDR3 DNA: TGTGCCACCAGCGGAATACCCGGGGAGCTGTTTTTT
D gene: -
clone size: -
CDR3 length: 12
J gene: TRBJ2-2
V gene: TRBV15

CDR3 protein: CASSSPRGARGVDTEAFF
CDR3 DNA: TGTGCCAGCAGCTCTCCCAGGGGGGCTCGGGGTGTGGACACTGAAGCTTTCTTT
D gene: TRBD1
clone size: -
CDR3 length: 18
J gene: TRBJ1-1
V gene: TRBV28

CDR3 protein: CASSESAGEDEKLFF
CDR3 DNA: TGTGCCAGCAGTGAATCGGCAGGGGAGGATGAAAAACTGTTTTTT
D gene: -
clone size: -
CDR3 length: 15
J gene: TRBJ1-4
V gene: TRBV2

CDR3 protein: CASSSNLGSYEQYF
CDR3 DNA: TGTGCCAGCAGCTCCAACTTAGGGTCCTACGAGCAGTACTTC
D gene: -
clone size: -
CDR3 length: 14
J gene: TRBJ2-7
V gene: TRBV7-2

CDR3 protein: CASSLDGSVSGNTIYF
CDR3 DNA: TGTGCCAGCAGCTTAGACGGCAGTGTCTCTGGAAACACCATATATTTT
D gene: -
clone size: -
CDR3 length: 16
J gene: TRBJ1-3
V gene: TRBV13

CDR3 protein: CASSHREGNNEQFF
CDR3 DNA: TGTGCCAGCAGCCACCGGGAGGGTAACAATGAGCAGTTCTTC
D gene: TRBD2
clone size: -
CDR3 length: 14
J gene: TRBJ2-1
V gene: TRBV7-9

CDR3 protein: CASSQVGVTHEAFF
CDR3 DNA: TGCGCCAGCAGCCAAGTTGGGGTCACCCACGAAGCTTTCTTT
D gene: -
clone size: few
CDR3 length: 14
J gene: TRBJ1-1
V gene: TRBV4-1

CDR3 protein: CATKGLAGVSDF
CDR3 DNA: TGCGCCACCAAAGGACTAGCGGGAGTGAGCGATTTT
D gene: TRBD2
clone size: once
CDR3 length: 12
J gene: TRBJ2-3
V gene: TRBV10-2

CDR3 protein: CASSPGQGPGNTIYF
CDR3 DNA: TGTGCCAGCAGCCCCGGCCAGGGTCCGGGAAACACCATATATTTT
D gene: -
clone size: -
CDR3 length: 15
J gene: TRBJ1-3
V gene: TRBV11-2

CDR3 protein: CSAMESGGYTF
CDR3 DNA: TGCAGTGCGATGGAAAGCGGTGGCTACACCTTC
D gene: -
clone size: -
CDR3 length: 11
J gene: TRBJ1-2
V gene: TRBV20-1

CDR3 protein: CASSPASGELFF
CDR3 DNA: TGTGCCAGCTCACCCGCGTCCGGGGAGCTGTTTTTT
D gene: -
clone size: once
CDR3 length: 12
J gene: TRBJ2-2
V gene: TRBV18

CDR3 protein: CSVERLGTEETQYF
CDR3 DNA: TGCAGCGTTGAAAGGTTGGGGACGGAAGAGACCCAGTACTTC
D gene: -
clone size: -
CDR3 length: 14
J gene: TRBJ2-5
V gene: TRBV29-1

CDR3 protein: CAIKGIAGSYEQYF
CDR3 DNA: TGTGCCATCAAAGGAATAGCGGGATCCTACGAGCAGTACTTC
D gene: TRBD2
clone size: -
CDR3 length: 14
J gene: TRBJ2-7
V gene: TRBV10-3